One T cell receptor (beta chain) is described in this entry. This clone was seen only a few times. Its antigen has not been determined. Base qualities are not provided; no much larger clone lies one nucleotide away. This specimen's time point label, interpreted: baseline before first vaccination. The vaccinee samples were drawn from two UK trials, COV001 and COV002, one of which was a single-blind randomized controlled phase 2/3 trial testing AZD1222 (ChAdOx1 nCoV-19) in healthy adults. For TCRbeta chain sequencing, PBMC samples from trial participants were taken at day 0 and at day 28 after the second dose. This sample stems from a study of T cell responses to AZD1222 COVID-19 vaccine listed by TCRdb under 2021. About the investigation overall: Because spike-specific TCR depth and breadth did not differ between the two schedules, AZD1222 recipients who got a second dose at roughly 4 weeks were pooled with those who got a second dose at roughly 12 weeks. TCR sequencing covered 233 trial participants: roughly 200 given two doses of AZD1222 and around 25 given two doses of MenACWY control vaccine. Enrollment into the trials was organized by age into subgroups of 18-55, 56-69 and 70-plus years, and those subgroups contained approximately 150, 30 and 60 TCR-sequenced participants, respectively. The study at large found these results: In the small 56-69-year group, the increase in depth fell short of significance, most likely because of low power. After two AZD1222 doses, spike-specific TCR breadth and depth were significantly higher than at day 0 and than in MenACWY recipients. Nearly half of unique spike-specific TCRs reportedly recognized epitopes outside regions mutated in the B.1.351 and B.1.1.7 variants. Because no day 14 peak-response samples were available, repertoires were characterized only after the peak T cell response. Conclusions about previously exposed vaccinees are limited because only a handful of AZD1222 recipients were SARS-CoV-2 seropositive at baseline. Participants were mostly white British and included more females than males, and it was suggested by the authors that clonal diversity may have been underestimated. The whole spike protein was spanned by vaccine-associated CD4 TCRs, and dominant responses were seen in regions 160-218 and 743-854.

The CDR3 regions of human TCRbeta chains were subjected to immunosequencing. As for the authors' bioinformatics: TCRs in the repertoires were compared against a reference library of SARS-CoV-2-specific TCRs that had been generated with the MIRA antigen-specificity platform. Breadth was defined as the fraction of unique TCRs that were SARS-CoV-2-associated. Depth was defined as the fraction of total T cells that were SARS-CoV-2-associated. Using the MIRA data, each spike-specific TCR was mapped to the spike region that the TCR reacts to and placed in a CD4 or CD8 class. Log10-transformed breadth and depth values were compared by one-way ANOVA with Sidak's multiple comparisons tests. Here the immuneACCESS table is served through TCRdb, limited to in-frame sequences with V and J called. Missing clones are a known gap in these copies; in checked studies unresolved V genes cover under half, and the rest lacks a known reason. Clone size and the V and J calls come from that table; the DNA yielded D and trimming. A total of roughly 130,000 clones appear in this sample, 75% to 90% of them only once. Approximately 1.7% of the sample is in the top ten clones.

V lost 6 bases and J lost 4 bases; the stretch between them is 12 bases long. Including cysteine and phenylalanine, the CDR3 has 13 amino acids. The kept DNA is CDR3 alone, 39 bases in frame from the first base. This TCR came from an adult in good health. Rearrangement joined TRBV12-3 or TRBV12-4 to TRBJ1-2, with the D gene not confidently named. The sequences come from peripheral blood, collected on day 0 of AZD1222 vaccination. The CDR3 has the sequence CASSQEIGYGYTF. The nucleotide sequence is TGTGCCAGCAGCCAAGAGATCGGCTATGGCTACACCTTC.